This is a list of T cell receptor beta chains from one sample in a study of cytomegalovirus exposure and HLA in healthy donors. Clones were read by immunoSEQ multiplex PCR, and TCRdb kept only the in-frame ones, dropping some. This table has some 200,000 clones, around 80% appearing once. Input material: PBMCs. The receptors originated from a woman aged 60 to 75 in good health and CMV-seropositive. Each CDR3 is given with its conserved first and last residue. A D gene is named only where the DNA matches it firmly. Where a row states a size, it is once, few, many or the class of an expanded clone; other rows omit it.

j_call cdr3_length v_call d_call clone_size cdr3_nt cdr3_aa
TRBJ1-1 14 TRBV4-2 TRBD1 once TGTGCCAGCAGCCAATACGGACAGGGGACTGAAGCTTTCTTT CASSQYGQGTEAFF
TRBJ2-3 13 TRBV18 TRBD2 . TGTGCCAGCTCATCGCCTCTAGCGGGAGATGTATATTTT CASSSPLAGDVYF
TRBJ1-3 15 TRBV5-4 . few TGTGCCAGCAGCTTGGCAGCAGGTTGGGGAAACACCATATATTTT CASSLAAGWGNTIYF
TRBJ2-1 19 TRBV5-6 . . TGTGCCAGCGAATACCGTAGGACTAAATTTTCCTCTACGTACAATGAGCAGTTCTTC CASEYRRTKFSSTYNEQFF
TRBJ1-2 13 TRBV28 . . TGTGCCAGCAGGCTCCAGGGGCGGGATGGCTACACCTTC CASRLQGRDGYTF
TRBJ2-7 14 TRBV9 . . TGTGCCAGCAGCGTAGGTAGCGGTTCCTACGAGCAGTACTTC CASSVGSGSYEQYF
TRBJ2-3 16 TRBV9 TRBD2 . TGTGCCAGCAGCGTAGCATCTAGCGGGGGTTATGATACGCAGTATTTT CASSVASSGGYDTQYF
TRBJ2-5 14 TRBV7-7 . . TGTGCCAGCAGCTTAGGCCTACACCAAGAGACCCAGTACTTC CASSLGLHQETQYF
TRBJ2-1 14 TRBV7-7 TRBD2 . TGTGCCAGCAGCCTGAATAGCGGGAGAAATGAGCAGTTCTTC CASSLNSGRNEQFF
TRBJ1-2 12 TRBV6-4 . . TGTGCCAGCGGGCCACAGGGCGGTGGCTACACCTTC CASGPQGGGYTF
TRBJ2-5 14 TRBV6-5 . few TGTGCCAGCAGTTATACCGGGAGAAAAGAGACCCAGTACTTC CASSYTGRKETQYF
TRBJ2-1 16 TRBV19 TRBD2 . TGTGCCAGTAGTATAGATAATGGCGGGGGAGACAATGAGCAGTTCTTC CASSIDNGGGDNEQFF
TRBJ2-1 16 TRBV7-8 . once TGTGCCAGCAGCAGAGAAGCGGCCACTAACTACAATGAGCAGTTCTTC CASSREAATNYNEQFF
TRBJ2-7 17 TRBV5-8 TRBD2 . TGTGCCAGCAGCTCGGGACTAGCGGTTGGGGGGAGAGACGAGCAGTACTTC CASSSGLAVGGRDEQYF
TRBJ1-6 16 TRBV28 . . TGTGCCAGCACTGACGGTCTTCGGGATCGGAATTCACCCCTCCACTTT CASTDGLRDRNSPLHF
TRBJ2-1 15 TRBV5-1 TRBD1 . TGCGCCAGCAGCTGGGCAGGGGGCTCCTACAATGAGCAGTTCTTC CASSWAGGSYNEQFF
TRBJ2-2 16 TRBV2 TRBD1 . TGTGCCAGCAGTGAGCAGGGGGCCGCGAACACCGGGGAGCTGTTTTTT CASSEQGAANTGELFF
TRBJ1-1 15 TRBV6-5 TRBD1 . TGTGCCAGCACTACGACAGGGGGCCTGAACACTGAAGCTTTCTTT CASTTTGGLNTEAFF
TRBJ2-1 18 TRBV21-1 . . TGTGCCAGCAGCAGCACTTCGGATTGTGGGGGGAATTACAATGAGCAGTTCTTC CASSSTSDCGGNYNEQFF
TRBJ2-4 13 TRBV30 . . TGTGCCTGGAAGGGACTAGCCAAAAACATTCAGTACTTC CAWKGLAKNIQYF
TRBJ1-6 17 TRBV4-1 . . TGCGCCAGCAGCCAACCCATGGGAAGGGAGGCGGATTCACCCCTCCACTTT CASSQPMGREADSPLHF
TRBJ1-6 14 TRBV7-2 TRBD1 . TGTGCCAGCAGCCAAGGACAGGGAAGGTCACCCCTCCACTTT CASSQGQGRSPLHF
TRBJ1-1 13 TRBV4-1 . . TGCGCCAGCAGCCAAGAAACACGAGGGGAAGCTTTCTTT CASSQETRGEAFF
TRBJ2-1 24 TRBV15 TRBD2 . TGTGCCACCAGCAGTCGGATGGGACAGGTTCTTGGGAGCGGGGGGGTCCCCTTCTACAATGAGCAGTTCTTC CATSSRMGQVLGSGGVPFYNEQFF
TRBJ1-2 11 TRBV29-1 . . TGCAGCGTTGGGGAGGGTGGCGGCTACACCTTC CSVGEGGGYTF
TRBJ2-1 12 TRBV6-5 . . TGTGCCAGCAGGGAGTTACCCAATGAGCAGTTCTTC CASRELPNEQFF
TRBJ2-1 18 TRBV7-9 . . TGTTCCAGCAGCTCAAGAGAGATACTAGCCTTGACGGGGAATGAGCAGTTCTTC CSSSSREILALTGNEQFF
TRBJ1-2 14 TRBV15 . . TGTGCCACCAGCAGAGATCGTCTCCCTCTTGGCTACACCTTC CATSRDRLPLGYTF
TRBJ2-1 12 TRBV6-5 . . TGTGCCAGCAGTTCCTCTCGGAATGAGCAGTTCTTC CASSSSRNEQFF
TRBJ1-4 18 TRBV5-6 . . TGTGCCAGCAGCTGGTCCCCCTCTTCGGAGGCAACTAATGAAAAACTGTTTTTT CASSWSPSSEATNEKLFF
TRBJ1-1 14 TRBV25-1 . . TGTGCCAGCAGTGATCATTACGGGGACACTGAAGCTTTCTTT CASSDHYGDTEAFF
TRBJ1-1 14 TRBV4-1 TRBD1 . TGCGCCAGCAGCCATGGACAGGGGGAGACTGAAGCTTTCTTT CASSHGQGETEAFF
TRBJ2-7 15 TRBV28 . . TGTGCCAGCAGGCGTAACGGACAGTATTCGGTAGAGCAGTACTTC CASRRNGQYSVEQYF
TRBJ2-1 16 TRBV27 TRBD2 . TGTGCCAGCAGAGGGACTAGCGGGAGACCTTACAATGAGCAGTTCTTC CASRGTSGRPYNEQFF
TRBJ1-1 18 TRBV12-5 . once TGTGCTAGTGGTTTCTCTCCCTCCCTGAGACAGGCGAACACTGAAGCTTTCTTT CASGFSPSLRQANTEAFF
TRBJ2-5 14 TRBV27 TRBD1 . TGTGCCAGCGCCGACAGGGGGCTTCAAGAGACCCAGTACTTC CASADRGLQETQYF
TRBJ1-5 14 TRBV6-1 . . TGTGCCAGCAGGGACAGTTTAGGGGATCAGCCCCAGCATTTT CASRDSLGDQPQHF
TRBJ2-5 12 TRBV14 . . TGTGCCAGCAGCCGGGCACAAGAGACCCAGTACTTC CASSRAQETQYF
TRBJ2-3 16 TRBV7-9 TRBD2 once TGTGCCAGCAGCAGAGAACTAGCGGGGGGCGCAGATACGCAGTATTTT CASSRELAGGADTQYF
TRBJ1-1 12 TRBV29-1 . . TGCAGCGGGGGATGGGGAGGCACTGAAGCTTTCTTT CSGGWGGTEAFF
TRBJ2-7 14 TRBV5-4 TRBD1 . TGTGCCAGCAGCTTGGGGGACAGGCGCTACGAGCAGTACTTC CASSLGDRRYEQYF
TRBJ1-2 13 TRBV6-6 . . TGTGCCAGCTCCTTCCAGGTCAACTATGGCTACACCTTC CASSFQVNYGYTF
TRBJ2-7 18 TRBV7-3 . once TGTGCCAGCAGCAGAGGTCCTTTTAGACTCAATATGCGATACGAGCAGTACTTC CASSRGPFRLNMRYEQYF
TRBJ1-1 15 TRBV28 TRBD1 . TGTGCCAGCGGATTATCAGGGGGCAGGGGCACTGAAGCTTTCTTT CASGLSGGRGTEAFF
TRBJ2-3 15 TRBV5-1 . . TGCGCCAGCAGCGACCAGGGGCCCGGCACAGATACGCAGTATTTT CASSDQGPGTDTQYF
TRBJ2-3 15 TRBV28 TRBD2 . TGTGCCAGCAGTGTTCGTGTGGGAGGGCAAGATACGCAGTATTTT CASSVRVGGQDTQYF
TRBJ2-1 12 TRBV19 . . TGTGCCAGTTCGCGGACATACAATGAGCAGTTCTTC CASSRTYNEQFF
TRBJ2-5 15 TRBV9 TRBD2 few TGTGCCAGCAGCGTAGCTCCAGCGGGGGGAGAGACCCAGTACTTC CASSVAPAGGETQYF
TRBJ1-2 13 TRBV7-2 TRBD1 . TGTGCCAGCAGACAGGGGGAAGTAGGGGGCTACACCTTC CASRQGEVGGYTF
TRBJ1-2 13 TRBV2 . . TGTGCCAGCAGCTACAGGACAGCCTATGGCTACACCTTC CASSYRTAYGYTF
TRBJ2-7 15 TRBV6-5 TRBD2 . TGTGCCAGCAGTAGAACACTAGCGCAGACCTACGAGCAGTACTTC CASSRTLAQTYEQYF
TRBJ2-1 15 TRBV28 TRBD2 . TGTGCCAGCAGTCAGACTAGCGGGGGGGCCGATGAGCAGTTCTTC CASSQTSGGADEQFF